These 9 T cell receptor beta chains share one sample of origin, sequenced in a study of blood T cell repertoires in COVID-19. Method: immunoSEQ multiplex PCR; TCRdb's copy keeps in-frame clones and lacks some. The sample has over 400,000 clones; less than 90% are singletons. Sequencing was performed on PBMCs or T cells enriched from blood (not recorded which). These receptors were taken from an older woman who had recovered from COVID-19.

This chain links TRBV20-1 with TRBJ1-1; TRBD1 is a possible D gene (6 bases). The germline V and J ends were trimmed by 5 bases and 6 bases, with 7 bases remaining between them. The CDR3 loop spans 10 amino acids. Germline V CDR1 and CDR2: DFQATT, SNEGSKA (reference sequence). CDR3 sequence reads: CSAHRAEAFF. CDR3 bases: TGCAGTGCTCACAGGGCTGAAGCTTTCTTT.

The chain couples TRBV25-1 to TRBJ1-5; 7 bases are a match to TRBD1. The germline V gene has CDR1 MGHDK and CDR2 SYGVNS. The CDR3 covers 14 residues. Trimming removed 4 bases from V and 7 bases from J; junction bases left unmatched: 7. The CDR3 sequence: CASSATTGEQPQHF. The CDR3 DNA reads TGTGCCAGCAGTGCAACTACAGGGGAACAGCCCCAGCATTTT. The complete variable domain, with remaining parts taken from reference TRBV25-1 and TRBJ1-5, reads EADIYQTPRYLVIGTGKKITLECSQTMGHDKMYWYQQDPGMELHLIHYSYGVNSTEKGDLSSESTVSRIRTEHFPLTLESARPSHTSQYLCASSATTGEQPQHFGDGTRLSIL.

The CDR3 spells CATNRDRDTEAFF. DNA for the CDR3: TGTGCCACTAACCGGGACAGGGACACTGAAGCTTTCTTT. This chain links TRBV15 with TRBJ1-1; TRBD1 matches at 9 bases. This CDR3 is 13 amino acids long. With 9 bases clipped from V and 3 bases from J, the junction kept 5 bases outside the gene matches. Germline CDR1 LNHNV, CDR2 YYDKDF (reference sequence).

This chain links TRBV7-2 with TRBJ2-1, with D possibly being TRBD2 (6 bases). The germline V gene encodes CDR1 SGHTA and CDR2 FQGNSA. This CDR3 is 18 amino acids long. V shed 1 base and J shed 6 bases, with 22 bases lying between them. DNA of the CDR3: TGTGCCAGCAGCTTAGAGGCCCTCCTAGCGCCGGTTGGCAATGAGCAGTTCTTC. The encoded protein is CASSLEALLAPVGNEQFF.

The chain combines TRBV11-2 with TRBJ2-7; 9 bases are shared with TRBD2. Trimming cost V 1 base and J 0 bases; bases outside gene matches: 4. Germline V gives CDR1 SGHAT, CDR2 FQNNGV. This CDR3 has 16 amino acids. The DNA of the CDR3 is TGTGCCAGCAGCTTAGCGGGGCGGGGGGGCTCCTACGAGCAGTACGTC. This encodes CASSLAGRGGSYEQYV.

The CDR3 is CASSEVASSWNEQFF. CDR3 in DNA: TGTGCCAGCAGTGAAGTGGCTAGCTCGTGGAATGAGCAGTTCTTC. The chain combines TRBV25-1 with TRBJ2-1, with D possibly being TRBD2 (5 bases). The V gene lost 2 bases and the J gene lost 7 bases, with 15 bases spanning the gap. There are 15 residues in the CDR3. Germline V gene sequence: CDR1 MGHDK, CDR2 SYGVNS.

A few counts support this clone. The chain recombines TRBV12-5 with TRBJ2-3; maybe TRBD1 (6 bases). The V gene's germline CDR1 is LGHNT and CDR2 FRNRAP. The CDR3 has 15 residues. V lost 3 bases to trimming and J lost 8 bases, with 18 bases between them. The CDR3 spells CASGFPPGLGGTQYF. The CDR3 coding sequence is TGTGCTAGTGGTTTCCCACCTGGGCTAGGGGGTACGCAGTATTTT.

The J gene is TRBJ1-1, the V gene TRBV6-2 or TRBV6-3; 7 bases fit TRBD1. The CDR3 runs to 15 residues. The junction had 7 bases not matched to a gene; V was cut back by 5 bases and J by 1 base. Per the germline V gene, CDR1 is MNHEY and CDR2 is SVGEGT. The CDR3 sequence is CASSQDRIRNTEAFF. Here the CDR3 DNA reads TGTGCCAGCAGTCAGGACAGGATTCGGAACACTGAAGCTTTCTTT.

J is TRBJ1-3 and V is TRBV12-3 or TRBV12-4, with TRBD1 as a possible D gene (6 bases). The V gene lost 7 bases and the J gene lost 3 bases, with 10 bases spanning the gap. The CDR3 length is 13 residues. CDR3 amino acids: CASNARGGNTIYF. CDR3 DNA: TGTGCCAGCAATGCCAGGGGTGGAAACACCATATATTTT.